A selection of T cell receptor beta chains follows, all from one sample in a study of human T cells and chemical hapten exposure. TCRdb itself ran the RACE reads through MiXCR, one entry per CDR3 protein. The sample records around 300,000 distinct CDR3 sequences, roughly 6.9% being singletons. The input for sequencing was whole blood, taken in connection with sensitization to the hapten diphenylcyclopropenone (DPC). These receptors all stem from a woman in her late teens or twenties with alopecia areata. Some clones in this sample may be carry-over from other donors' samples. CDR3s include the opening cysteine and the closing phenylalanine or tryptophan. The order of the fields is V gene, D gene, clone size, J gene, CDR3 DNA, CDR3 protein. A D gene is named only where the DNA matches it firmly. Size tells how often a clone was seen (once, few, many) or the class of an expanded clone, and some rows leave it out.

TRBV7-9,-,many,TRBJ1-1,TGTGCCAGCGAGAACCGGGGCACCGACGAAGCTTTCTTT,CASENRGTDEAFF
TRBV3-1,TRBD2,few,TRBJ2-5,TGTGCCAGCAGCCAAGCACCGGGCGGGGGGGGCCTCGAGACCCAGTACTTC,CASSQAPGGGGLETQYF
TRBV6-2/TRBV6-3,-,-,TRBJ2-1,TGTGCCAGCAGCTTGGTGGCCAATGAGCAGTTCTTC,CASSLVANEQFF
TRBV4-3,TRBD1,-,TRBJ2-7,TGCGCCAGCAGCCAGGCCGACAGGGGGACCTACGAGCAGTACTTC,CASSQADRGTYEQYF
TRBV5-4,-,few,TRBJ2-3,TGTGCCAGCAGCTTAGGGCCCCTAAGCACAGATACGCAGTATTTT,CASSLGPLSTDTQYF
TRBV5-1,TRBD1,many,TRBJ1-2,TGCGCCAGCAGCGTTGGGACAGGCGTAAACTATGGCTACACCTTC,CASSVGTGVNYGYTF
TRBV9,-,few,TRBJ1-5,TGTGCCAGCAGCGCCGATAGGAGCAATCAGCCCCAGCATTTT,CASSADRSNQPQHF
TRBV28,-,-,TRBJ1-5,TGTGCCAGCAGTTCCCCCCCCAGGGGACCCCAGCATTTT,CASSSPPRGPQHF
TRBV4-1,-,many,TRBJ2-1,TGCGCCAGCAGCCAACGTCGGGGGAATGAGCAGTTCTTC,CASSQRRGNEQFF
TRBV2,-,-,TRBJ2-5,TGTGCCAGCCCCAACGACAAGGATGACCAAGAGACCCAGTACTTC,CASPNDKDDQETQYF
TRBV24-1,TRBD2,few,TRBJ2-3,TGTGCCACCAGTTCAGGGAGGGGTGTCGGCACAGATACGCAGTATTTT,CATSSGRGVGTDTQYF
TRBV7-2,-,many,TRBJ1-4,TGTGCCAGCAGCCCCCTTGCAACTAATGAAAAACTGTTTTTT,CASSPLATNEKLFF
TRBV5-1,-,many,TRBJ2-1,TGCGCCAGCAGCCCCGCCCTGGAGGGTGAGCAGTTCTTC,CASSPALEGEQFF
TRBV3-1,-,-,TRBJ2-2,TGTGCCAGCAGCCTAAAATCCGCAGGGCAGTACACCGGGGAGCTGTTTTTT,CASSLKSAGQYTGELFF
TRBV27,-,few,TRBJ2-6,TGTGCCAGCAGTTTATGGTCGGGGGCCAACGTCCTGACTTTC,CASSLWSGANVLTF
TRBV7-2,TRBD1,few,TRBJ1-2,TGTGCCAGCAGCAGTAGGACAGGGATCAACCAGCTCTATGGCTACACCTTC,CASSSRTGINQLYGYTF